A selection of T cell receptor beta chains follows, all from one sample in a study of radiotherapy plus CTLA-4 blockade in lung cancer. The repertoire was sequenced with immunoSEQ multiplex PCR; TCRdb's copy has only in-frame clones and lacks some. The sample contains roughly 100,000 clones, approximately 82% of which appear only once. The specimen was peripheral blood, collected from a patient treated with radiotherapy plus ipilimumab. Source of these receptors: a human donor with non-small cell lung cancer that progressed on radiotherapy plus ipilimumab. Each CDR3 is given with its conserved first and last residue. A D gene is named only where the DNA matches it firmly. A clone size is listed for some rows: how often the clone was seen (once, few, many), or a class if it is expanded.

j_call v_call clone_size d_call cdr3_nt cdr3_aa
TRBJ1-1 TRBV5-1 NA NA TGCGCCAGCAGCTGGTCGGAGCCGAACACTGAAGCTTTCTTT CASSWSEPNTEAFF
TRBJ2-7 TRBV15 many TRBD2 TGTGCCACCAGCAGACGCGAAACTAGCGGGAGTTCCTACGAGCAGTACTTC CATSRRETSGSSYEQYF
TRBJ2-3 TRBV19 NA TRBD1 TGTGCCAGTAGTAGCCGGGACAGGGGGCCAGATACGCAGTATTTT CASSSRDRGPDTQYF
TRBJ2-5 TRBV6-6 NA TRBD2 TGTGCCAGCAAGACTAGCTCCGAGACCCAGTACTTC CASKTSSETQYF
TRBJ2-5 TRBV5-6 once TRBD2 TGTGCCAGCAGCTTGGAGCTAGCGGGAGGCGCTACGAAAGAGACCCAGTACTTC CASSLELAGGATKETQYF
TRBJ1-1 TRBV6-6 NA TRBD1 TGTGCCAGCAGTTACTCTACAGGGGGCGCGAACACTGAAGCTTTCTTT CASSYSTGGANTEAFF
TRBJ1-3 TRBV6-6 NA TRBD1 TGTGCCAGCAGTTACCAGGGGGTCTCTGGAAACACCATATATTTT CASSYQGVSGNTIYF
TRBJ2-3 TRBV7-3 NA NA TGTGCCAGCAGCCCGCCGGGAACCTCCGTGGATACGCAGTATTTT CASSPPGTSVDTQYF
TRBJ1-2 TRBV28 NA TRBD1 TGTGCCAGCAGTCTCATCGGAACGGGACAGGAGGCCTTC CASSLIGTGQEAF
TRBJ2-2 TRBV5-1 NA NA TGCGCCAGCAGCTTGGGGCGGGAGAACACCGGGGAGCTGTTTTTT CASSLGRENTGELFF
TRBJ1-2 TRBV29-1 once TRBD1 TGCAGCGTTGCCCCAAGGACAGGGGATGGCTACACCTTC CSVAPRTGDGYTF
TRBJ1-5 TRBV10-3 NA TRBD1 TGTGCCATCAGTGACTGGGGACAGGGCAATCAGCCCCAGCATTTT CAISDWGQGNQPQHF
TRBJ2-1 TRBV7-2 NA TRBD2 TGTGCCAGCAGCCCTAGCGGGAGGGCCTACAATGAGCAGTTCTTC CASSPSGRAYNEQFF
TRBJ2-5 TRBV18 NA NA TGTGCCAGCTCACCAGGTTACCAAGAGACCCAGTACTTC CASSPGYQETQYF
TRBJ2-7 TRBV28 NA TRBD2 TGTGCCAGCACTTTCTTTGGGAGGGAACGATCCAACTACGAGCAGTACTTC CASTFFGRERSNYEQYF
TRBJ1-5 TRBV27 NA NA TGTGCCAGCAGTTCCAGGGTCGCCAGCAATCAGCCCCAGCATTTT CASSSRVASNQPQHF
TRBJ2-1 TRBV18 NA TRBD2 TGTGCCAGCACATCCGGGGCTAGCGGGCTTAATGAGCAGTTCTTC CASTSGASGLNEQFF
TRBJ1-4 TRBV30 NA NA TGTGCCTGGGGAACCTGGGGGGGTGAAAAACTGTTTTTT CAWGTWGGEKLFF
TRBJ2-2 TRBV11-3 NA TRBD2 TGTGCCAGCAGCCGATTTAGCGGGAGTCCCGGGGAGCTGTTTTTT CASSRFSGSPGELFF
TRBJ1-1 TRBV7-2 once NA TGTGCCAGCAGCTTAGTGCCGCCTGAAGCTTTCTTT CASSLVPPEAFF
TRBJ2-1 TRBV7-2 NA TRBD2 TGTGCCAGCAGCTTAGTAGCTAGCGGGAGAACCTACAATGAGCAGTTCTTC CASSLVASGRTYNEQFF
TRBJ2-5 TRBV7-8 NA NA TGTGCGAGCCTCGATCCGGGACGCCTACAAGAGACCCAGTACTTC CASLDPGRLQETQYF
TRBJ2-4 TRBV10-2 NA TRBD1 TGCGCCACCAAAACAGGGGGCAAAAACATTCAGTACTTC CATKTGGKNIQYF
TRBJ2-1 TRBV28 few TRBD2 TGTGCCAGCAGCTTAGCGGGAGTCTACAATGAGCAGTTCTTC CASSLAGVYNEQFF
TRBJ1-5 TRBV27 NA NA TGTGCCAGCAGTTTGTCAGGGATAAGCAATCAGCCCCAGCATTTT CASSLSGISNQPQHF
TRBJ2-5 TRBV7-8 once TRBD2 TGTGCCAGCAGCTCCGCTAGCGGGTTCCAAGAGACCCAGTACTTC CASSSASGFQETQYF
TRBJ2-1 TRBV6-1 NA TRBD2 TGTGCCAGCAGTGAACCAGGGAGGGGACTAGAGTCCAATGAGCAGTTCTTC CASSEPGRGLESNEQFF
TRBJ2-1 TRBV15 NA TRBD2 TGTGCCACCAGCAGAGGGGCTAGCGGAAGCTCCTACAATGAGCAGTTCTTC CATSRGASGSSYNEQFF
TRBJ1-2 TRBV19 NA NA TGTGCCAGTAGTATAGGGGCAGGGATCTTCTCTGGCTACACCTTC CASSIGAGIFSGYTF
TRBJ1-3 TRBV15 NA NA TGTGCCACCAGCAGAGACCGGGTTTCTGGAAACACCATATATTTT CATSRDRVSGNTIYF
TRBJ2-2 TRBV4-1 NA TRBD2 TGCGCCAGCAGCCCCCTACTAGCGGGATTAAACACCGGGGAGCTGTTTTTT CASSPLLAGLNTGELFF